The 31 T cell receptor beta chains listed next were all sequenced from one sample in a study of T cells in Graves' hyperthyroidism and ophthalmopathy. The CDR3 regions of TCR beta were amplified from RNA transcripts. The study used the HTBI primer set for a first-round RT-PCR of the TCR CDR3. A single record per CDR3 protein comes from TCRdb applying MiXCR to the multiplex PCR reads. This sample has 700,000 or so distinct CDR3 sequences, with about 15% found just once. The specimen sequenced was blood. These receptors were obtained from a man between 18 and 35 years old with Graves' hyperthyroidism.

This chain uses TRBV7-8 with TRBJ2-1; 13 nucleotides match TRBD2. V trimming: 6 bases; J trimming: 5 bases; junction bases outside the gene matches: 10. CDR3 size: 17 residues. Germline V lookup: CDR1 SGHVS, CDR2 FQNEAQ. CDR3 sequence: CASRHRTSGSNNNEQFF. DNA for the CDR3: TGTGCCAGCAGACATCGGACTAGCGGGAGTAACAACAATGAGCAGTTCTTC. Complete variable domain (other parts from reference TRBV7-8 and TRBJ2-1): GAGVSQSPRYKVAKRGQDVALRCDPISGHVSLFWYQQALGQGPEFLTYFQNEAQLDKSGLPSDRFFAERPEGSVSTLKIQRTQQEDSAVYLCASRHRTSGSNNNEQFFGPGTRLTVL.

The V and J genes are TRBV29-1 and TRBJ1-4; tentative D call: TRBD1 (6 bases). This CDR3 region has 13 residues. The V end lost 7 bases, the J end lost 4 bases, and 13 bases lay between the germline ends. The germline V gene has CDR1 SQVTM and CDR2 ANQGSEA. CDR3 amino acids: CSGQDRLNEKLFF. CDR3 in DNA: TGCAGCGGCCAGGACAGACTTAATGAAAAACTGTTTTTT.

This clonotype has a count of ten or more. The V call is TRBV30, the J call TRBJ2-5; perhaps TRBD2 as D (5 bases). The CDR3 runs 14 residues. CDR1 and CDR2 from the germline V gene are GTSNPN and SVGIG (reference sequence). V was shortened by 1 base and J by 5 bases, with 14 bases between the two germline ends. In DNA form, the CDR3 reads TGTGCCTGGAGTGCAAGAGGGTCGCCGGAGACCCAGTACTTC. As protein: CAWSARGSPETQYF.

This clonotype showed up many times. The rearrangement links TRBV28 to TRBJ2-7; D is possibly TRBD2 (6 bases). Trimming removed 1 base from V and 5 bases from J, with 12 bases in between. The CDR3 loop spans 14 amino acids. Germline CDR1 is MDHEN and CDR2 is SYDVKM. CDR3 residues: CASSLFRGIHEQYF. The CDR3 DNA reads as TGTGCCAGCAGTTTATTTCGGGGGATCCACGAGCAGTACTTC.

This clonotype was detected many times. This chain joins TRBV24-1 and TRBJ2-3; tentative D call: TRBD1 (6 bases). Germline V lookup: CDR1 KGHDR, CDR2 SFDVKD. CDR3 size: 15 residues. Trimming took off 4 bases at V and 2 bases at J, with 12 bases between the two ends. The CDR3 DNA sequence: TGTGCCACCAGTGACCCGACAGGTTCCACAGATACGCAGTATTTT. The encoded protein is CATSDPTGSTDTQYF.

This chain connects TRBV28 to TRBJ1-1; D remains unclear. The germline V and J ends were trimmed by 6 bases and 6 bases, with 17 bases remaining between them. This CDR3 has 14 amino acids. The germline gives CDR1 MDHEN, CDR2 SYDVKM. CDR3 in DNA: TGTGCCAGCAGCTCCTTGGGCCGAGGACCTGAAGCTTTCTTT. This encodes CASSSLGRGPEAFF.

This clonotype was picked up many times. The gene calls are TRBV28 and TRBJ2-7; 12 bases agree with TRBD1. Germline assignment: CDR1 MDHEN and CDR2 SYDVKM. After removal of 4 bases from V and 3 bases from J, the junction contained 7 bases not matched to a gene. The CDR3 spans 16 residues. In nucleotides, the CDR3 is TGTGCCAGCAGTTCCTACCGGGACAGGGGGCTCTACGAGCAGTACTTC. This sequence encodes CASSSYRDRGLYEQYF.

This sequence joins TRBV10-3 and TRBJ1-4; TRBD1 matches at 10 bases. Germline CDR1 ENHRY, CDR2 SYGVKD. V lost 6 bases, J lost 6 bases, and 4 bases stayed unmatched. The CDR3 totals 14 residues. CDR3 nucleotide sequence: TGTGCCATCAGGTCCGGGACAGGGGATGAAAAACTGTTTTTT. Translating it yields CAIRSGTGDEKLFF.

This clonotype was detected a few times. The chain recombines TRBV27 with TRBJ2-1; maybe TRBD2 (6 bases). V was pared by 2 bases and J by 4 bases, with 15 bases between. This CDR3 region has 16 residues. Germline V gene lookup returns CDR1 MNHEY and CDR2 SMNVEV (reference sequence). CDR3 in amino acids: CASSLARAGPYNEQFF. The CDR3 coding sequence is TGTGCCAGCAGTTTAGCGAGAGCGGGTCCATACAATGAGCAGTTCTTC.

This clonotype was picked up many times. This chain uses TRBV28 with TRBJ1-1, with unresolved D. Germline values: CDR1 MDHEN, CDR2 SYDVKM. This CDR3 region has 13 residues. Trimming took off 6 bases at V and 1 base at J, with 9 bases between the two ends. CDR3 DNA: TGTGCCAGCAGGCGAGCCCAGAACACTGAAGCTTTCTTT. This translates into CASRRAQNTEAFF.

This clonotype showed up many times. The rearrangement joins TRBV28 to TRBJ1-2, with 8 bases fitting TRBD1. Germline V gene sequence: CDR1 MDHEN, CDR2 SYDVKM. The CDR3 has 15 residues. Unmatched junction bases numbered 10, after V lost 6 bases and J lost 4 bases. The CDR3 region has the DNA TGTGCCAGCAGCCCCTCGACAGGGGTACTCTATGGCTACACCTTC. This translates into CASSPSTGVLYGYTF.

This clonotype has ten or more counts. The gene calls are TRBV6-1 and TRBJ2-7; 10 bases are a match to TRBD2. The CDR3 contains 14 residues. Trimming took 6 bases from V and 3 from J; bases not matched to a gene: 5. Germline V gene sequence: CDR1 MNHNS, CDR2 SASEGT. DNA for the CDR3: TGTGCCAGCAGACCAGCGGGAGGGTACTACGAGCAGTACTTC. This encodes CASRPAGGYYEQYF.

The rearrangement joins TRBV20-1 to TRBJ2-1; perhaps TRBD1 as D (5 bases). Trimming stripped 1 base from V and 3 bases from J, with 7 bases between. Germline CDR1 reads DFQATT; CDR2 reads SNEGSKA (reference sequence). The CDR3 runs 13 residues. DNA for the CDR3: TGCAGTGCTAGAGCGGACAACTACAATGAGCAGTTCTTC. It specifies CSARADNYNEQFF.

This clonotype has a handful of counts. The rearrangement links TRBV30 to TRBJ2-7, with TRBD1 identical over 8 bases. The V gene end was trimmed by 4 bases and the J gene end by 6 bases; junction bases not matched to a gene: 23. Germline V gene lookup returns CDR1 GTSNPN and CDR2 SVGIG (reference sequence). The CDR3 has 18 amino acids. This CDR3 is CAWILGQGALRNIREQYF. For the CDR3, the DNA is TGTGCCTGGATTTTAGGACAGGGCGCGTTGAGGAATATACGCGAGCAGTACTTC.

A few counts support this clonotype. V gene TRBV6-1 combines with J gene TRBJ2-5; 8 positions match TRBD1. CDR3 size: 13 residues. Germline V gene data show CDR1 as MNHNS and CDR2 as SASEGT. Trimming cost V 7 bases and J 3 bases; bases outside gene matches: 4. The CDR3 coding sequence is TGTGCCAGCACAGGGGGCGCGAAAGAGACCCAGTACTTC. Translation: CASTGGAKETQYF.

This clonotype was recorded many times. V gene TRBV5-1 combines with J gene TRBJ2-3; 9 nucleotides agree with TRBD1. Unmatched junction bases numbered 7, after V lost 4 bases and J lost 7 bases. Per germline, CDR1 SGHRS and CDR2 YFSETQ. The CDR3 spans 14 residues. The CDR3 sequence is CASSPGTGRHTQYF. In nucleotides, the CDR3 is TGCGCCAGCAGCCCCGGGACAGGGCGACATACGCAGTATTTT.

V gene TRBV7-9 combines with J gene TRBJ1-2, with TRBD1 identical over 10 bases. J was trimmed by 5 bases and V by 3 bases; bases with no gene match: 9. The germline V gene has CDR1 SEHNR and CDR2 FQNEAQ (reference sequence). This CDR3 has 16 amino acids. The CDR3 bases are TGTGCCAGCAGCTTCGGGACAGGGGCCGATGGGTATGGCTACACCTTC. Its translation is CASSFGTGADGYGYTF.

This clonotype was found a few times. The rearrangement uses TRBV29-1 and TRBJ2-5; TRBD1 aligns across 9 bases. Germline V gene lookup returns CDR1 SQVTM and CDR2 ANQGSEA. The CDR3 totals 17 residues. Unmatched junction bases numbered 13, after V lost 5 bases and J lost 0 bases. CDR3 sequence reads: CSVSGTPGTGNQETQYF. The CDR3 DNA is TGCAGCGTTTCAGGGACCCCCGGGACAGGGAACCAAGAGACCCAGTACTTC.

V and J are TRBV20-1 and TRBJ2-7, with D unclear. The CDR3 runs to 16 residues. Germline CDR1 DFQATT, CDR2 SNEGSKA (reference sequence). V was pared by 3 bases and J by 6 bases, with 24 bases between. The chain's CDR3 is CSARVLMSSRYAEQYF. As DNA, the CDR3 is TGCAGTGCTAGGGTTTTAATGTCGTCGCGGTATGCCGAGCAGTACTTC.

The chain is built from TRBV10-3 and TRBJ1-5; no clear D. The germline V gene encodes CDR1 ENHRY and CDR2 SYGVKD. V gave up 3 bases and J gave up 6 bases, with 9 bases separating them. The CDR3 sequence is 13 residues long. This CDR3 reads CAISEGGIQPQHF. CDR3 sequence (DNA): TGTGCCATCAGTGAAGGTGGCATTCAGCCCCAGCATTTT.

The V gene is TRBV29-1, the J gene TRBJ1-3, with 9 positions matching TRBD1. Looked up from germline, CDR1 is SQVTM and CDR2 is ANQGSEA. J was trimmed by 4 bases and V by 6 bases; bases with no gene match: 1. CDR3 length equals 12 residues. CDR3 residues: CSVGQGGNTIYF. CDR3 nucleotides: TGCAGCGTGGGACAGGGAGGAAACACCATATATTTT.

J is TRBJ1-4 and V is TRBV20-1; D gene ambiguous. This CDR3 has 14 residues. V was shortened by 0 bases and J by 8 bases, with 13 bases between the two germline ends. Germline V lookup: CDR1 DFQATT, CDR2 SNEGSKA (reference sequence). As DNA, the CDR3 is TGCAGTGCTAGAGAAGGACCCTCGGCAGAAAAACTGTTTTTT. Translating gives CSAREGPSAEKLFF.

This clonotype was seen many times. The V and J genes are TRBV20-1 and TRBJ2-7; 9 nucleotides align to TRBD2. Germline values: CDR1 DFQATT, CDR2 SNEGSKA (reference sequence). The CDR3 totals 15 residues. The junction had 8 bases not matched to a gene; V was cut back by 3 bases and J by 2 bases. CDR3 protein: CSASAISGSPYEQYF. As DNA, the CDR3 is TGCAGTGCTAGCGCCATTAGCGGGAGTCCCTACGAGCAGTACTTC.

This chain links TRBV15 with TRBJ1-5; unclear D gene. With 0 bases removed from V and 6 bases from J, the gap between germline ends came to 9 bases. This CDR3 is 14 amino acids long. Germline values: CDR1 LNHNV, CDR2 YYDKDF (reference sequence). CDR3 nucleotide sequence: TGTGCCACCAGCAGAGATTCCCGTACTCAGCCCCAGCATTTT. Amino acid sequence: CATSRDSRTQPQHF.

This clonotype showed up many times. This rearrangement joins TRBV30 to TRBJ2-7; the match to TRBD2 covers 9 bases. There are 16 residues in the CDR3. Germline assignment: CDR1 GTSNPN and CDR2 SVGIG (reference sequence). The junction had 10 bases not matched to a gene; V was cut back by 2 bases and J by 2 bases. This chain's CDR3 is CAWSPGASGTPYEQYF. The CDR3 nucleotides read TGTGCCTGGAGTCCCGGGGCTAGCGGGACCCCCTACGAGCAGTACTTC.

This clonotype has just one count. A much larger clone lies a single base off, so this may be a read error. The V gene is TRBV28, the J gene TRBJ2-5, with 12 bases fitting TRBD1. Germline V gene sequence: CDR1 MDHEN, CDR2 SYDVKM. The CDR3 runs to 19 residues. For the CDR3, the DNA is TGTGCCAGCACCGAGGGACAGGGGGCGTTCGATGTAATGAACGAGATCCAGTACTTC. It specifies CASTEGQGAFDVMNEIQYF.

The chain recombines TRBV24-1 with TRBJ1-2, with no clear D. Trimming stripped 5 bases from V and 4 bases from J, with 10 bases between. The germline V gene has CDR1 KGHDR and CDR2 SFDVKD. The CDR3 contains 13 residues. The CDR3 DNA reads TGTGCCACCAGTGGTAGCAACAGCTATGGCTACACCTTC. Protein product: CATSGSNSYGYTF.

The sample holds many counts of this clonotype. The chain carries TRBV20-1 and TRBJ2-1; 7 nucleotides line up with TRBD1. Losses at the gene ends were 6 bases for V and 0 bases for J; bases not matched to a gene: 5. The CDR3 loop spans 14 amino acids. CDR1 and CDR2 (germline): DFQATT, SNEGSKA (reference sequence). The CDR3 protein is CSAEGAHSYNEQFF. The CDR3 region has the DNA TGCAGTGCCGAGGGGGCCCACTCCTACAATGAGCAGTTCTTC.

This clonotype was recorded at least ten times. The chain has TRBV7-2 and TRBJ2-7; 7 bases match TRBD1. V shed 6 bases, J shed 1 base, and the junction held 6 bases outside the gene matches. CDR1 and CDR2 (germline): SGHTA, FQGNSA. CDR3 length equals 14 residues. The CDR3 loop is CASRERQGSYEQYF. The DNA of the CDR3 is TGTGCCAGCAGGGAGAGACAGGGATCCTACGAGCAGTACTTC.

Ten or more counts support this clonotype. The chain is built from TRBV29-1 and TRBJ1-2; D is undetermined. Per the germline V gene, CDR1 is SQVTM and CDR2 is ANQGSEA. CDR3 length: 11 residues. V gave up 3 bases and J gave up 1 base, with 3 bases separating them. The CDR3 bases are TGCAGCGTTGACCATAACTATGGCTACACCTTC. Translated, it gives CSVDHNYGYTF.

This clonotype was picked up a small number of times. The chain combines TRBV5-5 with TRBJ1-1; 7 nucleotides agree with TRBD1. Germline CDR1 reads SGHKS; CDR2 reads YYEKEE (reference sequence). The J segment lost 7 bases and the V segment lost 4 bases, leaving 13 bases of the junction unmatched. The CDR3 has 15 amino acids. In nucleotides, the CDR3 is TGTGCCAGCAGCCCCAGACAGGGAGCAGGACTTGAAGCTTTCTTT. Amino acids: CASSPRQGAGLEAFF.